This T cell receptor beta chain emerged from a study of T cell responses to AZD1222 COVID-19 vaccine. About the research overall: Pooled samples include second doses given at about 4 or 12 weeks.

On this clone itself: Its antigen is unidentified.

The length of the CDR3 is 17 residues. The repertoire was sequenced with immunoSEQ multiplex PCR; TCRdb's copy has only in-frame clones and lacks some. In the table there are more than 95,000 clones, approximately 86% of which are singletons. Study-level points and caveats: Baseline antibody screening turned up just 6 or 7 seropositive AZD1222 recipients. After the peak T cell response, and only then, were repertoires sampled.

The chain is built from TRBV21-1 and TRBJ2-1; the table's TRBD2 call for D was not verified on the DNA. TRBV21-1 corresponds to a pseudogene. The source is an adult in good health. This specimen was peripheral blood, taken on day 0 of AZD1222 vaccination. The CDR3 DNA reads TGTGCCAGCAGCGTGCGGACTAGCGGGGTCTCCTACAATGAGCAGTTCTTC. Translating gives CASSVRTSGVSYNEQFF.